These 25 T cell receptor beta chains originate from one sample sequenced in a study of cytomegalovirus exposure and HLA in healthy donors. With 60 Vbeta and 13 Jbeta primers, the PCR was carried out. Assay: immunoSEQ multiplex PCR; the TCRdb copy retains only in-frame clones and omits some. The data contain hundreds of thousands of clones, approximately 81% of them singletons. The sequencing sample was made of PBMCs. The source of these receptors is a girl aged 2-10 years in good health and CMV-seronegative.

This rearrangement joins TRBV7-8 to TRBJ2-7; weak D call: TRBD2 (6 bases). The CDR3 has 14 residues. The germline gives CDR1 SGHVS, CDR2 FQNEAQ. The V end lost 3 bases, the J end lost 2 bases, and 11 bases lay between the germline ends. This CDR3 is CASSLGRGTYEQYF. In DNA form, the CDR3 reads TGTGCCAGCAGCTTGGGGCGGGGAACCTACGAGCAGTACTTC.

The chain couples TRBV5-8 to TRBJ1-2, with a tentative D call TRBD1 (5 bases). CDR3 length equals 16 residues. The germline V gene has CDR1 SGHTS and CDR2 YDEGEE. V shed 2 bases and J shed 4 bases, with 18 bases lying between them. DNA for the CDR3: TGTGCCAGCAGCTTTGGTCAGGGTAAACCAGGCTATGGCTACACCTTC. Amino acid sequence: CASSFGQGKPGYGYTF.

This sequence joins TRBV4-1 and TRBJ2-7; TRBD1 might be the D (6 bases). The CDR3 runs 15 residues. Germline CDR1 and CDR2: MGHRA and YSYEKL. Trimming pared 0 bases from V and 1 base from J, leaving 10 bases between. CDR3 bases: TGCGCCAGCAGCCAAGAGACAGGCTTTTCCTACGAGCAGTACTTC. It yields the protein CASSQETGFSYEQYF.

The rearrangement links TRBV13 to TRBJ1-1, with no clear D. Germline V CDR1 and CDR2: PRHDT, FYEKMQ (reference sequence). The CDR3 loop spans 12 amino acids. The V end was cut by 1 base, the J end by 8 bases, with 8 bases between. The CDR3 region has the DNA TGTGCCAGCAGCTTAGTTGGAGTCGAAGCTTTCTTT. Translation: CASSLVGVEAFF.

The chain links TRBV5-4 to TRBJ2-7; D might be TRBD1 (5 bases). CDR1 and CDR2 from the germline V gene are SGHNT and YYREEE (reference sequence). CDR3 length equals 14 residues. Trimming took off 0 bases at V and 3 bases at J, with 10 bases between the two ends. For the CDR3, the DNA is TGTGCCAGCAGCTTGGCCCCAGGGCTCTACGAGCAGTACTTC. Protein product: CASSLAPGLYEQYF.

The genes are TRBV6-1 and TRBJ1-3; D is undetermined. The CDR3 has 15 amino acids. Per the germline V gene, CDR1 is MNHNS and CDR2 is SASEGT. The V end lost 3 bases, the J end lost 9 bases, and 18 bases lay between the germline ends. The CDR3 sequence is CASSEIRANGVTIYF. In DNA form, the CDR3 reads TGTGCCAGCAGTGAGATAAGGGCAAACGGGGTCACCATATATTTT.

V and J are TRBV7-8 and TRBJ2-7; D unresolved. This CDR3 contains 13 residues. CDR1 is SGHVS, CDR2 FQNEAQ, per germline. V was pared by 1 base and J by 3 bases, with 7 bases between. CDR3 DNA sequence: TGTGCCAGCAGCTTAGGCGTCGGCTACGAGCAGTACTTC. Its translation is CASSLGVGYEQYF.

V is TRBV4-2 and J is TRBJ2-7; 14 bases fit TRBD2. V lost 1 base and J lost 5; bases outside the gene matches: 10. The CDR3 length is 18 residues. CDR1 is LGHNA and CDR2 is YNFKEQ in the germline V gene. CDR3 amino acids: CASSQVLTGLAGANEQYF. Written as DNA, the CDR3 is TGTGCCAGCAGCCAAGTCCTTACGGGACTAGCGGGAGCTAACGAGCAGTACTTC.

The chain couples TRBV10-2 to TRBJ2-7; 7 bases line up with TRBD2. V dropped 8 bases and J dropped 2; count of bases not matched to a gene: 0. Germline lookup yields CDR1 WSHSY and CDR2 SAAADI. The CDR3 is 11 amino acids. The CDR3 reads CASAGAYEQYF. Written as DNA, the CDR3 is TGCGCCAGCGCGGGAGCCTACGAGCAGTACTTC.

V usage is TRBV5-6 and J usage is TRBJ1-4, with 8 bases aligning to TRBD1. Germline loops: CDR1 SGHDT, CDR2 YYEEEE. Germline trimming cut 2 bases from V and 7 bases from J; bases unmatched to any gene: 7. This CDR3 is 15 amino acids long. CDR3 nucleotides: TGTGCCAGCAGCTTCGGACAGGGATCGGGTGAAAAACTGTTTTTT. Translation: CASSFGQGSGEKLFF.

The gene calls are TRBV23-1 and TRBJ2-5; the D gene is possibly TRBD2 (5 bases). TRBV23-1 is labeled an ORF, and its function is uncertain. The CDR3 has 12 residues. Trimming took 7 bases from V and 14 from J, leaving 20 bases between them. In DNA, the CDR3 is TGCGCCAGCACCCAATCTGGGGAGCACGATTACTTC. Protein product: CASTQSGEHDYF.

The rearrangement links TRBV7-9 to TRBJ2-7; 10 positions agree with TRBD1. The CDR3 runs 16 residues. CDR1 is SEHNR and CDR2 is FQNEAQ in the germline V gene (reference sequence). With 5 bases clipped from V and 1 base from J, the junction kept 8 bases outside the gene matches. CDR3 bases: TGTGCCAGCAGCCCGCGTGGGGGACAGGGGTCCTACGAGCAGTACTTC. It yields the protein CASSPRGGQGSYEQYF.

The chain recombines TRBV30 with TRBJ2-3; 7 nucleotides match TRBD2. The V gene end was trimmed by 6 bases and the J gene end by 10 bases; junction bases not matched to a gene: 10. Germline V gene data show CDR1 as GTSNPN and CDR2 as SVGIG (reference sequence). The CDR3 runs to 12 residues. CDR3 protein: CACVLTSEAQYF. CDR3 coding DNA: TGTGCCTGCGTTCTAACTAGCGAGGCGCAGTATTTT.

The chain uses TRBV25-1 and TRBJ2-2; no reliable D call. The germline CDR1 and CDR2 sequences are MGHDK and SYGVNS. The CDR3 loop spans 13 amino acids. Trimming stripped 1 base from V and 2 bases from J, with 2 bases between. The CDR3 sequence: CASSELNTGELFF. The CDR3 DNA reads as TGTGCCAGCAGTGAATTAAACACCGGGGAGCTGTTTTTT.

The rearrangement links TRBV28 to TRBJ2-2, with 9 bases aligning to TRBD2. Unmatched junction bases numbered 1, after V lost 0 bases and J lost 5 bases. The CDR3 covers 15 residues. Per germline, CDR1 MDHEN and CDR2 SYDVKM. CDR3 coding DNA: TGTGCCAGCAGTTTATGGCTAGCGGGAACCGGGGAGCTGTTTTTT. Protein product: CASSLWLAGTGELFF.

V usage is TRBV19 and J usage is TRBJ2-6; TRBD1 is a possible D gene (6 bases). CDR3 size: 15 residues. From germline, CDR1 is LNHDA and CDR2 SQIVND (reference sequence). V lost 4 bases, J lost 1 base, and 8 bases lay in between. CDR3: CASSNQGSGANVLTF. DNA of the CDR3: TGTGCCAGTAGTAATCAGGGGTCTGGGGCCAACGTCCTGACTTTC.

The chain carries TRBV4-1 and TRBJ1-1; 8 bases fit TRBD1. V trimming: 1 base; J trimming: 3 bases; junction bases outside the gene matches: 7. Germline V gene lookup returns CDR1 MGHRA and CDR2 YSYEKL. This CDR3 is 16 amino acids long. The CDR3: CASSQGTGRTDTEAFF. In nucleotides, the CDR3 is TGCGCCAGCAGCCAAGGGACAGGGAGAACGGACACTGAAGCTTTCTTT.

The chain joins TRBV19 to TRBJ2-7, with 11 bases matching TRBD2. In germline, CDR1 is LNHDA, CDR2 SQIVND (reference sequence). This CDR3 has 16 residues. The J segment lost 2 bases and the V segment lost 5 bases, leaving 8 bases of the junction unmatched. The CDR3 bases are TGTGCCAGTAGTGGACCGGGACTAGCGGTTACCTACGAGCAGTACTTC. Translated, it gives CASSGPGLAVTYEQYF.

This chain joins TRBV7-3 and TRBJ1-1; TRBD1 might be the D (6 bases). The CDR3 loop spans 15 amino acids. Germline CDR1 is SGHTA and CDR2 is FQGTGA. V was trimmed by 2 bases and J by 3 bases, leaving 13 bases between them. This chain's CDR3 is CASSLFGGRDTEAFF. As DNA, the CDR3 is TGTGCCAGCAGCTTATTTGGGGGCCGAGACACTGAAGCTTTCTTT. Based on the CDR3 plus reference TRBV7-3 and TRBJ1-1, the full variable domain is GAGVSQTPSNKVTEKGKYVELRCDPISGHTALYWYRQSLGQGPEFLIYFQGTGAADDSGLPNDRFFAVRPEGSVSTLKIQRTERGDSAVYLCASSLFGGRDTEAFFGQGTRLTVV.

CDR3 sequence (DNA): TGTGCCAGCAGCTTAGTCGGACAGGGCGCCTACGAGCAGTACTTC. Protein: CASSLVGQGAYEQYF. J is TRBJ2-7 and V is TRBV7-9; TRBD1 agrees at 8 bases. V lost 1 base to trimming and J lost 2 bases; unmatched junction nucleotides: 4. The CDR3 contains 15 residues. Germline values: CDR1 SEHNR, CDR2 FQNEAQ (reference sequence).

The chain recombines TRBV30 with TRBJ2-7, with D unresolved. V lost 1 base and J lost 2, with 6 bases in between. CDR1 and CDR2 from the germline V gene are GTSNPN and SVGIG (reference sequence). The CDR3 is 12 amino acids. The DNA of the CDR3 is TGTGCCTGGAGTGACAAAACCTACGAGCAGTACTTC. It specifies CAWSDKTYEQYF.

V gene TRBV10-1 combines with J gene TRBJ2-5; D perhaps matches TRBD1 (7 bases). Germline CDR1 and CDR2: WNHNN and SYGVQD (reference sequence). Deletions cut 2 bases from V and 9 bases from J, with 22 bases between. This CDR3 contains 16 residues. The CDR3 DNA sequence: TGCGCCAGCAGTGAGGGGGGGAGTAACTACAGGGGCCCCCAGTACTTC. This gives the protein CASSEGGSNYRGPQYF.

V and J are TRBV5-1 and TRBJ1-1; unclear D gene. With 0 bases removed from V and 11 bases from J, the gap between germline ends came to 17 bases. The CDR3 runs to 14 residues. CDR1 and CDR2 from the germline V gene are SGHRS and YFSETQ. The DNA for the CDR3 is TGCGCCAGCAGCTTGGACCCGCAATTTTTACGGGCTTTCTTT. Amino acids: CASSLDPQFLRAFF.

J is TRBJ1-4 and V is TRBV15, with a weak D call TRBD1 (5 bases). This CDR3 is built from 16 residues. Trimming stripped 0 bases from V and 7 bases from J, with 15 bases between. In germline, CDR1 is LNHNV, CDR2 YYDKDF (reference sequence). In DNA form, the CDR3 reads TGTGCCACCAGCAGAGATAGGAGGGGTAGGGGTGAAAAACTGTTTTTT. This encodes CATSRDRRGRGEKLFF.

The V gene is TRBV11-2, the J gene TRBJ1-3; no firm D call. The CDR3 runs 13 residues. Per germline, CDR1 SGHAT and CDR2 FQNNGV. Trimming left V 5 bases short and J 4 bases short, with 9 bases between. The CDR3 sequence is CASSPGLGNTIYF. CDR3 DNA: TGTGCCAGCAGCCCCGGACTCGGAAACACCATATATTTT.